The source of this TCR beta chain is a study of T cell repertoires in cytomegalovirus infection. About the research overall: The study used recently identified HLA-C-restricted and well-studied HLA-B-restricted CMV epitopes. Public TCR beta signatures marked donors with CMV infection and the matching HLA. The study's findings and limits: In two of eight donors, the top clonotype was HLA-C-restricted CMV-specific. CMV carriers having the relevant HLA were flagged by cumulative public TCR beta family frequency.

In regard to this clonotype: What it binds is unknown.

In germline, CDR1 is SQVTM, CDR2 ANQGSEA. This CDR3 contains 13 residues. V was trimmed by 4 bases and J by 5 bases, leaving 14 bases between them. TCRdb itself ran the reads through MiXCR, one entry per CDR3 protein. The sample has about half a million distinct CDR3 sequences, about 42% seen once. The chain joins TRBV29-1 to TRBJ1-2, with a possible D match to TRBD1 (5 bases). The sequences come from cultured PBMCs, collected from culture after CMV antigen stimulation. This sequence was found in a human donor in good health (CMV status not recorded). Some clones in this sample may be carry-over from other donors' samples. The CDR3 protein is CSVAASGTYGYTF. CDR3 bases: TGCAGCGTTGCTGCCAGCGGGACTTATGGCTACACCTTC.